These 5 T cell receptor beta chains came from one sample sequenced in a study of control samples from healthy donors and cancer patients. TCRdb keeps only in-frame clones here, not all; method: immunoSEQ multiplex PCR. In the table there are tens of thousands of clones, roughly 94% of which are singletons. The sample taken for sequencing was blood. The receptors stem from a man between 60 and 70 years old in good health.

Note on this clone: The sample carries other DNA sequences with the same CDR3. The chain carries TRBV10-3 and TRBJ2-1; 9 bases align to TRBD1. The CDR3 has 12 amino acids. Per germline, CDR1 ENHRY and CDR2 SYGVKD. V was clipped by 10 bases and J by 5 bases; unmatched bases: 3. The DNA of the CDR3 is TGTGCCACCGGACAGGGGAACAATGAGCAGTTCTTC. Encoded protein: CATGQGNNEQFF.

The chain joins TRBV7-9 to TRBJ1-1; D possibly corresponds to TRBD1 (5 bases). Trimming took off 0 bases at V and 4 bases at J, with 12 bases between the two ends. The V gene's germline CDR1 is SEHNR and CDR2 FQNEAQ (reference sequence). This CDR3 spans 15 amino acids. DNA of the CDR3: TGTGCCAGCAGCTTAGCCACCGGGGGAGGCACTGAAGCTTTCTTT. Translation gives CASSLATGGGTEAFF. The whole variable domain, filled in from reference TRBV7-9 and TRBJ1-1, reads DTGVSQNPRHKITKRGQNVTFRCDPISEHNRLYWYRQTLGQGPEFLTYFQNEAQLEKSRLLSDRFSAERPKGSFSTLEIQRTEQGDSAMYLCASSLATGGGTEAFFGQGTRLTVV.

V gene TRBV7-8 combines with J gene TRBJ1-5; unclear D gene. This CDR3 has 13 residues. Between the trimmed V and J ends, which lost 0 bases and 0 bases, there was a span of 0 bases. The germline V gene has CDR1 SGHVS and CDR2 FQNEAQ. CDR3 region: CASSLASNQPQHF. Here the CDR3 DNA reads TGTGCCAGCAGCTTAGCTAGCAATCAGCCCCAGCATTTT.

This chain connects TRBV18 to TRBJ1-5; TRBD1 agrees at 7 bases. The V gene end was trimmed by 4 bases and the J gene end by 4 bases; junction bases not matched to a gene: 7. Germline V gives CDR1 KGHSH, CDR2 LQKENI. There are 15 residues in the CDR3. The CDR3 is CASSRKRDSNQPQHF. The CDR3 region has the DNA TGTGCCAGCTCACGGAAAAGGGACAGTAATCAGCCCCAGCATTTT.

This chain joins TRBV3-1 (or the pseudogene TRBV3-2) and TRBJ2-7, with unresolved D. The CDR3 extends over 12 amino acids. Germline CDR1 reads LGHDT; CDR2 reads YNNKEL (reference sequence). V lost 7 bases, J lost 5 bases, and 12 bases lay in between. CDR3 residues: CASKTNGHEQYF. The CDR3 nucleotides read TGTGCCAGCAAAACTAACGGCCACGAGCAGTACTTC.